This TCR beta chain was recorded in a study of blood T cell repertoires in COVID-19. As for the study in general: COVID-19 samples from acute and convalescent phases originated in the United States, Italy and Spain.

Source study methods: Reference gene primers were amplified, and this amplification served to estimate nucleated cell counts. The method was immunoSEQ multiplex PCR; TCRdb's version includes in-frame clones alone and lacks a portion of them. V, J and clone size are taken as reported in that table, and D and trimming were inferred from the DNA itself. The sample lists 90,000 to 100,000 clones, 82% occurring once. Trimming cost V 5 bases and J 8 bases, with 15 bases left between them. The CDR3 runs 13 residues. Germline CDR1 is LNHDA and CDR2 is SQIVND (reference sequence). This clone was counted a few times.

The sample consisted of peripheral blood. The rearrangement uses TRBV19 and TRBJ1-2; D remains ambiguous. This receptor was identified in a man aged 65-85 years with active or convalescent COVID-19. The CDR3 reads CASSVSVPSGYTF. The CDR3 region has the DNA TGTGCCAGTAGTGTATCAGTCCCTTCGGGCTACACCTTC.